This note documents a single T cell receptor (beta chain) sequence. What it recognizes is unknown. Germline CDR1 SEHNR, CDR2 FQNEAQ (reference sequence). V was cut by 3 bases and J by 5 bases, with 14 bases left in between. This CDR3 contains 14 residues. TCRdb's copy holds only in-frame clones and misses some; the assay was immunoSEQ multiplex PCR. The data show roughly 53,000 clones, approximately 80% seen once. This specimen belongs to a study of radiation and T cells in renal cell carcinoma. Time point defined: baseline pretreatment blood. Noted treatment: 15 Gy SBRT to primary tumor, nephrectomy 4 weeks later. Clear cell pathology was present in this patient's renal cell carcinoma. Notes on the study in general: From baseline, blood top tumor clonotypes peaked at 2 weeks post-radiation. Pretreatment tumor biopsies were lacking, so baseline clonotypes are unknown.

The sample was blood, taken from a patient whose treatment included radiotherapy and nephrectomy. V is TRBV7-9 and J is TRBJ2-7; TRBD1 is a possible D gene (5 bases). This sequence originates from a woman between 65 and 79 years old with renal cell carcinoma. CDR3 sequence (DNA): TGTGCCAGCAGCTTTCTAGGGGTCCCCCACGAGCAGTACTTC. Residues: CASSFLGVPHEQYF.